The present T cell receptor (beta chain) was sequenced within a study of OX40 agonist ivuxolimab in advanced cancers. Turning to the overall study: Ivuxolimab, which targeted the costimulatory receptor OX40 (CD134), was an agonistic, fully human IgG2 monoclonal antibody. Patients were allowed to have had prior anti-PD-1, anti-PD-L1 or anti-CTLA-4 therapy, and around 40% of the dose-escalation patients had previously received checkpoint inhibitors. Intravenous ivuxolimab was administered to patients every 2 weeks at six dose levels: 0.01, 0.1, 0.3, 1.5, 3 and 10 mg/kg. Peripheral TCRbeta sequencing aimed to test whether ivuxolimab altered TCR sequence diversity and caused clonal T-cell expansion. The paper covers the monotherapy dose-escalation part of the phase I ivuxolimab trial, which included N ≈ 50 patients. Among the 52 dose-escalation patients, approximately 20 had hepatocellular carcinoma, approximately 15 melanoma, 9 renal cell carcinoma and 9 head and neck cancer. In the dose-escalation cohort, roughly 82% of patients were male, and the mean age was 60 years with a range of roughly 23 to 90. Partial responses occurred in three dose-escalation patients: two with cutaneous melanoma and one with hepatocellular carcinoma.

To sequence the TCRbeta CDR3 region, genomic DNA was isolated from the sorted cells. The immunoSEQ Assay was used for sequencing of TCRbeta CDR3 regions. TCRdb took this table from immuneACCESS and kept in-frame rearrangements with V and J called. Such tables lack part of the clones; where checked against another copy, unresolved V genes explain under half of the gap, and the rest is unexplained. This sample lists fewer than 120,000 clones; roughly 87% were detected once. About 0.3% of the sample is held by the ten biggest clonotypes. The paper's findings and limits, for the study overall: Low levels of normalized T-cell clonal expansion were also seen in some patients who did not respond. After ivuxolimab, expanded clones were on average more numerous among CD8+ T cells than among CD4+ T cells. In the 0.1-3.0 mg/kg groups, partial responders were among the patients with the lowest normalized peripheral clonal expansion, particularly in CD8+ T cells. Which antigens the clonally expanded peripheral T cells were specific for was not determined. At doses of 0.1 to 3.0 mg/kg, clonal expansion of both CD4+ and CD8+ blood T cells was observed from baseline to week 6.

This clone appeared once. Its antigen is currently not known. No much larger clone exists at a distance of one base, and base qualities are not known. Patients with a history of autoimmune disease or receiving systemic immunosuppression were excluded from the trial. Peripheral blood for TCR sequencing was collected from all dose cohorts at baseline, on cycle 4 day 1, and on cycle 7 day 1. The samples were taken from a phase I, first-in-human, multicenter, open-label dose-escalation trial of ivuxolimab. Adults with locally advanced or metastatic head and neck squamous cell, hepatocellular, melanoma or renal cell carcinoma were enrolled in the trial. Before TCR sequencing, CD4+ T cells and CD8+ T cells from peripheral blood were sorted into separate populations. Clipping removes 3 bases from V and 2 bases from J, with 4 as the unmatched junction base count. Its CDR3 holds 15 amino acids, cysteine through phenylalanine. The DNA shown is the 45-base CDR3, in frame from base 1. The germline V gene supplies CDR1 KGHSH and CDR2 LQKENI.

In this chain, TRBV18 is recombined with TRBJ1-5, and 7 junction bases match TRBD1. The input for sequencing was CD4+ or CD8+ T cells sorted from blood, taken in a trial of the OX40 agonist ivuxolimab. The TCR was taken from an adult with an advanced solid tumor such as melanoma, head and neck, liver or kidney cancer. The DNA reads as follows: TGTGCCAGCTCACCGTCAACAGGGGGCAATCAGCCCCAGCATTTT. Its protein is CASSPSTGGNQPQHF.